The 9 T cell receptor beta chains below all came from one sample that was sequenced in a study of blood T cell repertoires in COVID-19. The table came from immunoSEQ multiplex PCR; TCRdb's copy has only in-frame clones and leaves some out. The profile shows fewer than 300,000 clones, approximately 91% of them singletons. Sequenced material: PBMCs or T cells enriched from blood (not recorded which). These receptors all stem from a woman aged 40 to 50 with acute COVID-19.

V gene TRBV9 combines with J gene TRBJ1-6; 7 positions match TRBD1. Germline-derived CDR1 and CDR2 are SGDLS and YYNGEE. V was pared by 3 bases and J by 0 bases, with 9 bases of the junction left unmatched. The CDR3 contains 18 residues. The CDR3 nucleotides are TGTGCCAGCAGCGAACGACAGGGACGGAGCTCCTATAATTCACCCCTCCACTTT. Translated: CASSERQGRSSYNSPLHF. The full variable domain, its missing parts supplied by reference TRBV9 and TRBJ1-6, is DSGVTQTPKHLITATGQRVTLRCSPRSGDLSVYWYQQSLDQGLQFLIQYYNGEERAKGNILERFSAQQFPDLHSELNLSSLELGDSALYFCASSERQGRSSYNSPLHFGNGTRLTVT.

CDR3 loop: CASSPLAGSWGNEQFF. Here the CDR3 DNA reads TGTGCCAGCAGCCCCCTGGCGGGAAGCTGGGGGAATGAGCAGTTCTTC. The V call is TRBV11-2, the J call TRBJ2-1, with D possibly being TRBD2 (6 bases). The CDR3 runs 16 residues. The germline V gene encodes CDR1 SGHAT and CDR2 FQNNGV. Trimming stripped 5 bases from V and 7 bases from J, with 21 bases between.

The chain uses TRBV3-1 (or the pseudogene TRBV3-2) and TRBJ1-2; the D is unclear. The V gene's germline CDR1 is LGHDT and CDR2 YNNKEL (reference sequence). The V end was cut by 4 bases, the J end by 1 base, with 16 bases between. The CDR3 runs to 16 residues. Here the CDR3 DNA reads TGTGCCAGCAGCCCCGAGGGCGAATTACTTAACTATGGCTACACCTTC. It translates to CASSPEGELLNYGYTF.

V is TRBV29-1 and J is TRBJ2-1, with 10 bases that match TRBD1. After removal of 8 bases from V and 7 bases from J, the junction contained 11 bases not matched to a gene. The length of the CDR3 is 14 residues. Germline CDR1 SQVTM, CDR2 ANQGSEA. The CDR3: CSTLTGGAFNEQFF. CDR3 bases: TGCAGCACGCTGACAGGGGGCGCTTTTAATGAGCAGTTCTTC.

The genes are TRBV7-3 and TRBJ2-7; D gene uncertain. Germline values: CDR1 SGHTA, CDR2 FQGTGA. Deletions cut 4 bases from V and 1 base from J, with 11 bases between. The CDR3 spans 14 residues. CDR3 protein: CASSSPTFSYEQYF. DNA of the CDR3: TGTGCCAGCAGCTCGCCGACATTTTCCTACGAGCAGTACTTC.

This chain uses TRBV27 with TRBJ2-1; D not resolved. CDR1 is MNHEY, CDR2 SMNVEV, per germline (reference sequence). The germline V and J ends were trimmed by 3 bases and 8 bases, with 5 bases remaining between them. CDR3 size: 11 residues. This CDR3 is CASSLGDEQFF. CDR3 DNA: TGTGCCAGCAGTTTGGGCGATGAGCAGTTCTTC.

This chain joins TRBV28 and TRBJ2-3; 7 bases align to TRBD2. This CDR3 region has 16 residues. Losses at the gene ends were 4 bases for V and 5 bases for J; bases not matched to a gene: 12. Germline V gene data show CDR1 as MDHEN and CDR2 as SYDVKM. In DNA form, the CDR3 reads TGTGCCAGCAGTTACCCGCTTGGGACTAATGTAGATACGCAGTATTTT. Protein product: CASSYPLGTNVDTQYF.

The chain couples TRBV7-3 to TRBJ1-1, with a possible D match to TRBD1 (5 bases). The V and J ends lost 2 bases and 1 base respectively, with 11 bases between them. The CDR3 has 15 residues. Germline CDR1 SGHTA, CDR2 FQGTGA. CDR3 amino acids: CASSLGTRANTEAFF. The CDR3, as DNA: TGTGCCAGCAGCTTAGGGACTAGAGCGAACACTGAAGCTTTCTTT.

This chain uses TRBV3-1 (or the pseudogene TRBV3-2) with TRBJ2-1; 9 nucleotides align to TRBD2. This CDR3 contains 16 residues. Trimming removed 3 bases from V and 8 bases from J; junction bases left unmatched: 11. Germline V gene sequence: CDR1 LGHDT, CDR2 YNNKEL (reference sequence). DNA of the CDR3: TGTGCCAGCAGCCACTGGGTCCTAGCGGGGCGCGATGAGCAGTTCTTC. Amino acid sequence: CASSHWVLAGRDEQFF.